This T cell receptor (beta chain) was documented in a study of PD-1 blockade in classical Hodgkin lymphoma. Study-wide context: Patients were treated with nivolumab at 3 mg/kg, and this was given intravenously every 2 weeks. The study, taken as a whole, reports: CD4+ TCR diversity climbed significantly by C4D1, unlike CD8+ TCR diversity.

All the patients suffered relapse after autologous stem cell transplantation, and brentuximab vedotin exposure differed. Measured with immunoSEQ multiplex PCR; TCRdb has only the in-frame clones, and not every one. The data contain approximately 18,000 clones, roughly 82% of them singletons. V lost 6 bases, J lost 1 base, and 12 bases lay in between. The length of the CDR3 is 14 residues. Looked up from germline, CDR1 is LNHDA and CDR2 is SQIVND (reference sequence). Regarding this clone: No antigen is known for it.

The chain employs TRBV19 and TRBJ1-1; the D is unclear. The sample was peripheral blood mononuclear cells (PBMCs), taken before the second cycle of nivolumab. This sequence originates from a human donor with classical Hodgkin lymphoma. The CDR3 DNA follows: TGTGCCAGTAGCCCCGGGTTTCAGAACACTGAAGCTTTCTTT. Its translation is CASSPGFQNTEAFF.